These T cell receptor beta chains were read from a single sample in a study of control samples from healthy donors and cancer patients. The method was immunoSEQ multiplex PCR; TCRdb's version includes in-frame clones alone and lacks a portion of them. The table records about 250,000 clones, around 79% of them present only once. The sample taken for sequencing was PBMCs. Every receptor here comes from a woman in her sixties or seventies with lung cancer. Both conserved end residues are trimmed from each CDR3. Each record gives: J gene, V gene, CDR3 protein.

TRBJ2-3,TRBV5-6,ASKRGAGSTDTQY
TRBJ2-2,TRBV5-1,ASSSKVSSDTGELF
TRBJ1-2,TRBV6-6,ASSKGDMVYGYT
TRBJ2-3,TRBV28,ASSYRAADTQY
TRBJ2-7,TRBV10-3,AISDDRGRVEQY
TRBJ1-1,TRBV6-2/TRBV6-3,ASSYSIGILEAF
TRBJ2-6,TRBV19,ASSSPQRPGANVLT
TRBJ2-3,TRBV27,ASSSLGRRGTDTQY
TRBJ1-2,TRBV4-1,ASSPEGFGYT
TRBJ2-3,TRBV5-8,ASSFMGERTDTQY
TRBJ2-4,TRBV27,ATQGVAGGENIQY
TRBJ2-1,TRBV10-3,AISESRTDPPREQF
TRBJ2-3,TRBV6-4,ASDGLAGLSSRDTQY
TRBJ2-5,TRBV18,ASSPRRQAETQY
TRBJ1-1,TRBV14,ASSRQPFNTEAF
TRBJ1-5,TRBV6-1,ASSELYGLGNQPQH
TRBJ2-2,TRBV2,ASSATTGANTGELF
TRBJ1-1,TRBV7-2,ASSDRRTGGYVAEAF
TRBJ2-1,TRBV7-3,ASSLNPESSYNEQF
TRBJ1-2,TRBV27,ASSPAGRAGYT
TRBJ2-5,TRBV5-1,ASSLGSMETQY
TRBJ1-4,TRBV5-5,ASSPYPNEKLF
TRBJ1-5,TRBV15,ATSRDKGLNQPQH
TRBJ1-5,TRBV9,ASSAYSNQPQH
TRBJ2-2,TRBV27,ASSQDREANTGELF
TRBJ1-1,TRBV5-1,ASSAGQGSPMNTEAF
TRBJ1-6,TRBV25-1,ASSFGGSPLH
TRBJ2-1,TRBV7-2,ASSFRRLAGVNEQF
TRBJ2-2,TRBV19,ASSTGQRFAGELF
TRBJ1-3,TRBV10-3,AITQGDRSGNTIY
TRBJ2-3,TRBV30,AWAPGVGTDTQY
TRBJ2-1,TRBV2,ASLAGGPGQF
TRBJ2-7,TRBV6-5,ASSHRARGGYEQY
TRBJ2-1,TRBV7-9,ASSLARSSGAYNEQF
TRBJ1-1,TRBV7-8,ASSLASVGSNTEAF
TRBJ1-1,TRBV7-3,ASSLIGGSMDTEAF
TRBJ2-7,TRBV29-1,SVLVTGRGEQY
TRBJ2-3,TRBV5-1,ASSSIGAGVTDTQY
TRBJ2-3,TRBV24-1,ATTYPGQITDTQY
TRBJ2-1,TRBV5-1,ASKSNLQGGNEQF
TRBJ1-1,TRBV6-1,ASSEDRMNTEAF
TRBJ1-2,TRBV5-4,ASSSGGGSDYGYT
TRBJ1-1,TRBV2,ASSPVHESTEAF
TRBJ1-1,TRBV9,ASTAVNTEAF
TRBJ1-2,TRBV28,ASSLFGTGRRSGYT
TRBJ1-1,TRBV6-5,ASRGPLTTEAF
TRBJ2-7,TRBV30,AWSSGDTTYEWQY
TRBJ2-3,TRBV1,TSSQRVPSTDTQY
TRBJ1-1,TRBV12-3/TRBV12-4,ASDGWQNTEAF
TRBJ2-6,TRBV5-1,ASSLASGFHVLT
TRBJ2-1,TRBV6-5,ASSYSSVYNEQF
TRBJ2-2,TRBV2,ASRKRTPPQVGELF
TRBJ1-2,TRBV7-9,ASSLVPGLISKTYGYT
TRBJ2-3,TRBV5-6,ASSRRTSGFTDTQY
TRBJ1-1,TRBV5-1,ASSRTLNTEAF